The 18 T cell receptor beta chains below all came from one sample that was sequenced in a study of OX40 agonist ivuxolimab in advanced cancers. Sequenced by immunoSEQ multiplex PCR; TCRdb stores in-frame clones only, minus some. Counted here are tens of thousands of clones, 80% occurring once; the ten biggest clones make up roughly 4.5%. Sequencing used CD4+ or CD8+ T cells sorted from blood, obtained in a trial of the OX40 agonist ivuxolimab. The receptors derive from an adult with an advanced solid tumor such as melanoma, head and neck, liver or kidney cancer.

The chain recombines TRBV25-1 with TRBJ2-1; D possibly corresponds to TRBD2 (5 bases). Trimming stripped 2 bases from V and 15 bases from J, with 11 bases between. Per the germline V gene, CDR1 is MGHDK and CDR2 is SYGVNS. CDR3 length: 11 amino acids. CDR3 nucleotides: TGTGCCAGCAGTGAAACGAGGGTGCGGTTCTTC. The encoded protein is CASSETRVRFF. The full variable domain, with the rest looked up from reference TRBV25-1 and TRBJ2-1, is EADIYQTPRYLVIGTGKKITLECSQTMGHDKMYWYQQDPGMELHLIHYSYGVNSTEKGDLSSESTVSRIRTEHFPLTLESARPSHTSQYLCASSETRVRFFGPGTRLTVL.

The chain uses TRBV7-2 and TRBJ1-2; D remains ambiguous. From germline, CDR1 is SGHTA and CDR2 FQGNSA. Between the trimmed V and J ends, which lost 5 bases and 2 bases, there was a span of 15 bases. The length of the CDR3 is 15 residues. The CDR3 reads CASSLSFGSNYGYTF. The CDR3, as DNA: TGTGCCAGCAGCCTCTCCTTCGGTTCGAACTATGGCTACACCTTC.

The chain recombines TRBV28 with TRBJ2-7; 8 nucleotides match TRBD2. CDR1 and CDR2 (germline): MDHEN, SYDVKM. The V gene end was trimmed by 7 bases and the J gene end by 7 bases; junction bases not matched to a gene: 21. The CDR3 is 17 amino acids. The CDR3 region is CASTPLILAGGSREQYF. The CDR3 nucleotides read TGTGCCAGCACCCCCTTGATTCTAGCGGGCGGGTCAAGGGAGCAGTACTTC.

Relative to its sample, this clone is medium-sized (0.01 to 0.1%). The chain uses TRBV29-1 and TRBJ1-4; no clear D. The CDR3 has 11 amino acids. Germline CDR1 and CDR2: SQVTM and ANQGSEA. V lost 3 bases to trimming and J lost 2 bases, with 1 base between them. CDR3 nucleotides: TGCAGCGTTGAGACTAATGAAAAACTGTTTTTT. Translation: CSVETNEKLFF.

V is TRBV19 and J is TRBJ2-3; weak D call: TRBD2 (5 bases). Germline V gives CDR1 LNHDA, CDR2 SQIVND (reference sequence). The CDR3 sequence is 16 residues long. Trimming removed 4 bases at V and 1 base at J, with 15 bases between. The CDR3 DNA is TGTGCCAGTAGTAACGGAGGTGTGGGCGGCACAGATACGCAGTATTTT. This gives the protein CASSNGGVGGTDTQYF. The full variable domain, completed using reference TRBV19 and TRBJ2-3, is DGGITQSPKYLFRKEGQNVTLSCEQNLNHDAMYWYRQDPGQGLRLIYYSQIVNDFQKGDIAEGYSVSREKKESFPLTVTSAQKNPTAFYLCASSNGGVGGTDTQYFGPGTRLTVL.

The rearrangement joins TRBV25-1 to TRBJ1-2; 8 nucleotides line up with TRBD1. With V trimmed by 3 bases and J by 3 bases, 6 bases remained unmatched. This CDR3 is 15 amino acids long. Germline CDR1 MGHDK, CDR2 SYGVNS. The CDR3 sequence: CASSDPGGADYGYTF. CDR3 bases: TGTGCCAGCAGTGACCCAGGGGGCGCGGACTATGGCTACACCTTC.

The J gene is TRBJ2-3, the V gene TRBV6-1, with D hard to call. Between the trimmed V and J ends, which lost 4 bases and 2 bases, there was a span of 13 bases. This CDR3 is 15 amino acids long. Germline CDR1 and CDR2: MNHNS and SASEGT. This CDR3 reads CASSADVATTDTQYF. Here the CDR3 DNA reads TGTGCCAGCAGTGCCGACGTGGCTACCACAGATACGCAGTATTTT.

The chain recombines TRBV4-1 with TRBJ2-1; tentatively, D is TRBD2 (5 bases). CDR1 is MGHRA, CDR2 YSYEKL, per germline. The germline V and J ends were trimmed by 0 bases and 4 bases, with 13 bases remaining between them. This CDR3 has 16 amino acids. The CDR3 DNA is TGCGCCAGCAGCCAAGAGGAGCTAACTAGATACAATGAGCAGTTCTTC. Translation gives CASSQEELTRYNEQFF.

The chain joins TRBV7-7 to TRBJ2-6; D remains unclear. Deletions cut 5 bases from V and 0 bases from J, with 2 bases between. This CDR3 comprises 13 residues. Germline V lookup: CDR1 SSHAT, CDR2 FNYEAQ (reference sequence). CDR3 coding DNA: TGTGCCAGCAGCGACTCTGGGGCCAACGTCCTGACTTTC. Protein: CASSDSGANVLTF.

The rearrangement uses TRBV30 and TRBJ1-1; maybe TRBD1 (5 bases). From germline, CDR1 is GTSNPN and CDR2 SVGIG (reference sequence). The CDR3 covers 14 residues. V was pared by 0 bases and J by 4 bases, with 12 bases between. CDR3 nucleotides: TGTGCCTGGAGTGTACGGGGACGAGGCACTGAAGCTTTCTTT. Its translation: CAWSVRGRGTEAFF.

This clone came up a few times. The chain is built from TRBV6-5 and TRBJ2-4; 7 bases map to TRBD2. Losses at the gene ends were 6 bases for V and 5 bases for J; bases not matched to a gene: 4. This CDR3 contains 13 residues. Germline V gene sequence: CDR1 MNHEY, CDR2 SVGAGI. The CDR3: CASSLGLENIQYF. DNA of the CDR3: TGTGCCAGCAGCCTCGGACTAGAAAACATTCAGTACTTC.

This chain connects TRBV6-1 to TRBJ1-3, with D possibly being TRBD1 (5 bases). Germline CDR1 and CDR2: MNHNS and SASEGT. The CDR3 covers 17 residues. V shed 3 bases and J shed 3 bases, with 18 bases lying between them. CDR3 nucleotide sequence: TGTGCCAGCAGTGAGGGTACCGGGACTCTTGGTGGAAACACCATATATTTT. Protein sequence: CASSEGTGTLGGNTIYF.

This chain joins TRBV13 and TRBJ1-2, with D perhaps TRBD1 (5 bases). Trimming left V 3 bases short and J 4 bases short, with 15 bases between. Looked up from germline, CDR1 is PRHDT and CDR2 is FYEKMQ (reference sequence). This CDR3 has 15 residues. In nucleotides, the CDR3 is TGTGCCAGCAGCTTTCGGGACCGCCACCCCTATGGCTACACCTTC. Its translation is CASSFRDRHPYGYTF.

In its sample, this clone was seen a few times. The chain joins TRBV27 to TRBJ2-7, with a tentative D call TRBD1 (6 bases). This CDR3 has 14 amino acids. V dropped 5 bases and J dropped 4 bases, with 15 bases sitting between them. CDR1 and CDR2 (germline): MNHEY, SMNVEV (reference sequence). In nucleotides, the CDR3 is TGTGCCAGCAGTCTGTCCCGGGACATTTACGAGCAGTACTTC. It codes for CASSLSRDIYEQYF.

The V call is TRBV4-1, the J call TRBJ2-1; possibly TRBD1 for D (6 bases). Trimming removed 4 bases from V and 3 bases from J, with 19 bases in between. In germline, CDR1 is MGHRA, CDR2 YSYEKL. This CDR3 contains 17 residues. The chain's CDR3 is CASSPGPPRGNYNEQFF. CDR3 nucleotides: TGCGCCAGCAGCCCCGGTCCTCCGAGGGGGAACTACAATGAGCAGTTCTTC.

The V call is TRBV11-3, the J call TRBJ2-7, with 13 positions matching TRBD2. The CDR3 extends over 18 amino acids. V shed 0 bases, J shed 2 bases, and the junction held 7 bases outside the gene matches. Germline values: CDR1 SGHNT, CDR2 YENEEA. The CDR3 reads CASSLEKMGTSGTYEQYF. In DNA, the CDR3 is TGTGCCAGCAGCTTAGAGAAGATGGGGACTAGCGGGACCTACGAGCAGTACTTC.

The chain couples TRBV19 to TRBJ2-7, with TRBD2 identical over 15 bases. With V trimmed by 6 bases and J by 0 bases, 6 bases remained unmatched. CDR1 is LNHDA, CDR2 SQIVND, per germline (reference sequence). CDR3 length: 17 residues. In DNA form, the CDR3 reads TGTGCCAGTAGCGGGACTAGCGGGGGGCAGAGCTCCTACGAGCAGTACTTC. Encoded protein: CASSGTSGGQSSYEQYF.

The J gene is TRBJ1-2, the V gene TRBV7-2; TRBD1 matches at 7 bases. Trimming took 1 base from V and 10 from J; bases not matched to a gene: 6. Germline CDR1 reads SGHTA; CDR2 reads FQGNSA. The CDR3 contains 13 residues. The CDR3 loop is CASSLGRQGDYTF. CDR3 bases: TGTGCCAGCAGCTTAGGTAGACAGGGCGACTACACCTTC. The variable domain in full, completed from reference TRBV7-2 and TRBJ1-2, reads GAGVSQSPSNKVTEKGKDVELRCDPISGHTALYWYRQSLGQGLEFLIYFQGNSAPDKSGLPSDRFSAERTGGSVSTLTIQRTQQEDSAVYLCASSLGRQGDYTFGSGTRLTVV.